The entry below describes one T cell receptor beta chain. What it binds is not known. The germline gives CDR1 MGHRA, CDR2 YSYEKL. V dropped 2 bases and J dropped 1 base, with 8 bases sitting between them. This CDR3 comprises 14 residues. These data originate in a study of shared clonotypes between healthy human individuals. Study-wide findings and caveats: Across subsets, estimated richness was generally greater for naive than for memory populations. Non-shared clonotypes were found to have lower generation probabilities than the clonotypes that were shared by all four of the sorted-subset donors.

The DNA input per sorted-subset replicate PCR was 200 ng, corresponding to 25,000 to 35,000 T cell genomes. TCRdb keeps only in-frame clones here, not all; method: immunoSEQ multiplex PCR. The table includes just over 2,000,000 clones, approximately 94% detected once. The naive CD8 subset, CD45RO-negative cells positively selected for CCR7, excluded terminally differentiated effector memory CD45RA+ cells. Everyone who donated was a Caucasian adult who lived in Nashville, Tennessee. The TCR was taken from a man between 18 and 35 years old in good health. Material for sequencing was naive CD8+ T cells sorted from blood. The genes are TRBV4-1 and TRBJ1-2; D is unclear. For the CDR3, the DNA is TGCGCCAGCAGCCAAATCGGGGATAACTATGGCTACACCTTC. This gives the protein CASSQIGDNYGYTF.